Given below is one TCR beta chain in context. The antigen it recognizes is unknown. No base qualities exist here, and no much larger clone lies one base off it. This sample is drawn from a study of blood T cell repertoires in COVID-19 (dated by TCRdb to the early 2020s). With regard to the full study: The collaborator samples originated in the United States, Italy and Spain and spanned the acute and convalescent phases of COVID-19. The sample metadata nearly always contained a de-identified subject ID, COVID-19 status, age in years and sex. Subjects who had been exposed to COVID-19, were actively infected with it, or had recovered from it provided the deeply sampled blood TCRbeta repertoires that made up the dataset. The prospective study material was composed of cDNA or gDNA derived from T cells, B-cell-depleted T cells, or PBMCs. The repertoires were made available in a free public database intended to serve as a resource for research on the immune response to SARS-CoV-2. Where available, HLA class I and class II types were obtained from metadata supplied by the sample provider rather than from assay-based typing. Samples came from the ongoing ImmuneRACE study (first 160 participants) plus 1,254 subjects from 6 global collaborators. General study outcomes and caveats: How much clinical and demographic metadata was included differed by source and by participant, and the metadata was provided uncurated.

Enrolling through a virtual design, the prospective study's participants ranged in age from roughly 18 to 100 years and lived across roughly 24 United States geographic areas. To assign participants to cohorts, the prospective study relied on clinical history that participants themselves reported in a screening survey and a study questionnaire. Recovered participants in ImmuneRACE Cohort 3 were defined by two consecutive negative NP/OP PCR tests, clearance by a healthcare professional, or resolution of symptoms. Mobile phlebotomists in the prospective study collected whole blood, serum and a nasopharyngeal or oropharyngeal swab from every participant. Prospective study participants could optionally give additional blood draws and questionnaires over a roughly two-month period. Prospective study blood samples were shipped either frozen or at room temperature before DNA extraction. TCRbeta CDR3 regions were amplified from genomic DNA using the immunoSEQ Assay, a bias-controlled multiplex PCR. The source study handled its data this way. The number of nucleated cells in each sample was estimated by amplification of reference gene primers within the assay. Sequence reads were collapsed and filtered to measure the absolute abundance of every unique TCRbeta CDR3 rearrangement. For each sample, productive Simpson clonality was calculated as the square root of Simpson's diversity index across productive rearrangements. This immuneACCESS table, as held by TCRdb, lists in-frame sequences with V and J called but not all clones. Of the missing ones, under half trace to an unresolved V gene in checked studies; the others have no known cause. V and J calls plus clone size are reproduced from that table; the DNA served to infer D and trimming. Present in this sample are 250,000 to 350,000 clones, roughly nine tenths of which were seen just once. The ten largest clones take up around 2.9% of the sample.

Measured from the cysteine to the phenylalanine, the CDR3 is 15 residues long. Only the CDR3 DNA is retained, 45 bases long and in frame from the first base. Compared with germline, V lacks 2 bases and J lacks 4 bases; bases without a gene match: 4. Sequences LNHDA (CDR1) and SQIVND (CDR2) are obtained from the germline V gene (reference sequence). The chain was built from TRBV19 and TRBJ2-1, with 8 central nucleotides matching TRBD1. The clonotype was recovered from a woman aged 45-65 years who had recovered from COVID-19. Sequences were obtained from PBMCs or T cells enriched from blood (not recorded which). The CDR3 protein is CASSIPGQAYNEQFF. The DNA reads TGTGCCAGTAGTATACCGGGACAGGCGTACAATGAGCAGTTCTTC.